This T cell receptor (beta chain) appears in the sequencing data of a study of graft-versus-host responses after intestinal transplantation (dated by TCRdb to the early 2020s). A note on the overall study: Recipients received multivisceral, liver-intestinal, or isolated intestinal transplants. Bulk TCR-beta CDR3 sequencing was used to track graft-versus-host and host-versus-graft alloreactive T cell clones in the graft, circulation and bone marrow after intestinal transplantation. Every recipient was given anti-thymocyte globulin induction, followed by about three years of maintenance tacrolimus and steroids. Of the roughly 25 intestinal transplant recipients enrolled in the cohort, one of whom was a retransplant, 3 patients without pretransplant specimens were excluded. Alloreactive clones were identified by sequencing pre-transplant mixed lymphocyte reaction products and comparing them with unstimulated pre-transplant donor and recipient T cells. Donor T cell macrochimerism was defined as a peak of at least 4% donor T cells among recipient peripheral blood mononuclear cells. Instead of going to the commercial service, samples from a few later patients were sequenced in-house on an Illumina MiSeq and processed with MiXCR.

CDR1 and CDR2, per the germline V gene (reference sequence), are LNHDA and SQIVND. The CDR3 numbers 14 residues from cysteine through phenylalanine. Only the CDR3 DNA is retained, 42 bases long and in frame from the first base. V trim: 5 bases; J trim: 3 bases; unmatched bases: 2. The method was the immunoSEQ multiplex PCR assay. Adaptive Biotechnologies carried out high-throughput TCR-beta CDR3 sequencing of genomic DNA for most patients. In the source study's methods: Adaptive's ImmunoSEQ software was the source of the TCR sequencing data for roughly 19 patients, while a few other patients were processed with MiXCR and VDJtools. CDR3 nucleotide sequences shared between donor and recipient were removed because their origin could not be assigned. Alloreactive clones required at least 2-fold expansion over unstimulated cells and minimum CFSE-low frequency of 0.002% (template counts) or 0.001% (read counts). Mappable clones were those detected in sequenced pre-transplant spleen, lymph node, or MLR CFSE-low populations of the donor or recipient. The cumulative frequency of alloreactive clones was calculated as a percentage of all sequences, weighted by copy number. TCRdb holds this immuneACCESS table with in-frame rearrangements only. Some clones are missing; in checked studies, unresolved V genes explain under half, and the rest has no known cause. V and J calls and clone size are copied from that table; D and trimming were computed from the DNA. A total of about 15,000 clones appear in this sample, roughly three fifths of them only once. The top ten clonotypes cover around 13% of the sample.

What the research found in general, with its limitations: The conclusions were limited by the relatively low number and heterogeneity of the intestinal transplant patients. In the allografts of patients with donor T cell macrochimerism, GvH to HvG T cell clonal ratios were high. GvH clones turned up in recipient bone marrow, with some appearing earlier in ileal mucosa or blood, a pattern consistent with an intestinal mucosal origin. Peak levels of circulating GvH clones were associated with declines in HvG clones early after transplant.

Remarks on this clone: No cognate antigen has been identified for it. Base qualities are missing; no much larger clone stands one base away.

Intraepithelial and lamina propria lymphocytes were isolated from graft specimens using dithiothreitol, EDTA incubations and collagenase D digestion. Serial intestinal graft biopsy specimens collected up to 600 days after transplant underwent bulk TCR-beta sequencing. This material consisted of ileum tissue, taken 524 days after transplant. This sequence was found in a human patient who received an intestinal transplant, so some T cells may come from the graft donor. The chain is assembled from TRBV19 and TRBJ2-7, and 12 bases in between align with TRBD2. The CDR3 in this case is CASSEGLAGYEQYF. DNA sequence: TGTGCCAGTAGTGAGGGACTAGCGGGCTACGAGCAGTACTTC.